A selection of T cell receptor beta chains follows, all from one sample in a study of blood T cell repertoires in COVID-19. The data were produced by immunoSEQ multiplex PCR, yet TCRdb's version contains in-frame clones alone and is incomplete. This table has 100,000 to 150,000 clones, about four fifths appearing once. Sequences were obtained from peripheral blood. The receptors come from a middle-aged man with active or convalescent COVID-19. CDR3s include the opening cysteine and the closing phenylalanine or tryptophan. D genes are given only for firm matches. A clone size is listed for some rows: how often the clone was seen (once, few, many), or a class if it is expanded.

D,V,J,size,CDR3,DNA
TRBD1,TRBV29-1,TRBJ2-5,-,CSVDRGLGETQYF,TGCAGCGTTGATAGGGGGCTTGGAGAGACCCAGTACTTC
-,TRBV7-2,TRBJ1-3,-,CASSLAHGSSGNTIYF,TGTGCCAGCAGCTTGGCCCATGGGAGCTCTGGAAACACCATATATTTT
TRBD2,TRBV27,TRBJ2-2,once,CASSLRLRLAGGSNTGELFF,TGTGCCAGCAGTTTAAGGCTGCGACTAGCGGGGGGCTCGAACACCGGGGAGCTGTTTTTT
TRBD2,TRBV20-1,TRBJ2-3,-,CSASGTSGTDTQYF,TGCAGTGCTAGTGGGACTAGCGGCACAGATACGCAGTATTTT
TRBD1,TRBV5-4,TRBJ1-6,-,CASSLVGTGDSPLHF,TGTGCCAGCAGCTTGGTAGGGACAGGGGATTCACCCCTCCACTTT
TRBD1,TRBV7-8,TRBJ1-4,-,CASSLRGQGRSNEKLFF,TGTGCCAGCAGCTTACGGGGACAGGGTAGGAGTAATGAAAAACTGTTTTTT
TRBD2,TRBV7-2,TRBJ2-7,-,CASSLGLASPEQYF,TGTGCCAGCAGCTTAGGACTAGCTTCCCCCGAGCAGTACTTC
TRBD2,TRBV9,TRBJ2-1,-,CASSDPGETSGGDREQFF,TGTGCCAGCAGCGACCCTGGGGAGACTAGCGGGGGGGACCGGGAGCAGTTCTTC
TRBD1,TRBV7-3,TRBJ2-3,-,CASSPGTGGVGTDTQYF,TGTGCCAGCAGCCCGGGGACAGGGGGGGTAGGCACAGATACGCAGTATTTT
TRBD2,TRBV7-2,TRBJ2-3,-,CASSKPGLAGGTDTQYF,TGTGCCAGCAGCAAACCGGGACTAGCGGGGGGAACAGATACGCAGTATTTT
TRBD1,TRBV5-6,TRBJ2-7,-,CASSLRQGLYEQYF,TGTGCCAGCAGCCTAAGACAGGGGCTCTACGAGCAGTACTTC
TRBD1,TRBV3-1/TRBV3-2,TRBJ1-1,few,CASSRTGRLMNTEAFF,TGTGCCAGCAGCAGGACAGGGCGACTCATGAACACTGAAGCTTTCTTT
-,TRBV7-2,TRBJ1-6,-,CASSLQKTGRRNHNSPLHF,TGTGCCAGCAGCTTACAGAAGACAGGACGAAGAAACCATAATTCACCCCTCCACTTT
TRBD2,TRBV7-9,TRBJ2-7,few,CASRPSGGITYEQYF,TGTGCCAGCAGGCCTAGCGGGGGGATTACCTACGAGCAGTACTTC
-,TRBV4-1,TRBJ1-4,-,CASSQEPPRGTNEKLFF,TGCGCCAGCAGCCAAGAACCCCCGAGGGGGACTAATGAAAAACTGTTTTTT
-,TRBV9,TRBJ2-7,-,CASSVTGSQTEQYF,TGTGCCAGCAGCGTGACAGGCAGCCAGACGGAGCAGTACTTC
TRBD1,TRBV19,TRBJ1-4,-,CASSTETGISEKLFF,TGTGCCAGTAGTACGGAGACAGGGATCAGTGAAAAACTGTTTTTT
-,TRBV5-1,TRBJ2-5,-,CASSLGLGGETQYF,TGCGCCAGCAGCTTGGGATTAGGAGGGGAGACCCAGTACTTC
-,TRBV7-3,TRBJ2-1,-,CASSLSGSSYNEQFF,TGTGCCAGCAGCTTAAGCGGCAGCTCCTACAATGAGCAGTTCTTC
-,TRBV5-1,TRBJ2-2,-,CASSLAPGLNTGELFF,TGCGCCAGCAGCTTGGCCCCAGGATTAAACACCGGGGAGCTGTTTTTT
-,TRBV6-5,TRBJ1-5,-,CASSFGQFSNQPQHF,TGTGCCAGCAGCTTCGGACAGTTTAGCAATCAGCCCCAGCATTTT
-,TRBV6-5,TRBJ1-5,-,CASSDGGISNQPQHF,TGTGCCAGCTCCGACGGGGGGATCAGTAATCAGCCCCAGCATTTT
-,TRBV6-5,TRBJ2-7,-,CASSYGQVVDEQYF,TGTGCCAGCAGTTACGGGCAGGTTGTGGACGAGCAGTACTTC
TRBD1,TRBV29-1,TRBJ1-6,-,CSARIQGNESPLHF,TGCAGCGCCAGGATACAGGGGAACGAATCACCCCTCCACTTT
-,TRBV24-1,TRBJ2-2,-,CATSSSSLGPHTGELFF,TGTGCCACCAGTTCCTCTTCCCTGGGGCCTCACACCGGGGAGCTGTTTTTT
TRBD1,TRBV7-9,TRBJ1-6,few,CASSLERQGVSPLHF,TGTGCCAGCAGCTTGGAGAGACAGGGGGTTTCACCCCTCCACTTT
-,TRBV3-1/TRBV3-2,TRBJ1-1,-,CASSQGGRRSAFF,TGTGCCAGCAGCCAGGGGGGACGGCGGTCCGCTTTCTTT
TRBD1,TRBV7-8,TRBJ2-7,-,CASSFFLTPGTGSKVYEQYF,TGTGCCAGCAGCTTCTTCCTAACCCCCGGGACAGGGTCTAAGGTCTACGAGCAGTACTTC
TRBD1,TRBV13,TRBJ2-7,-,CASRYRGRSYEQYF,TGTGCCAGCCGCTACAGGGGGCGTTCCTACGAGCAGTACTTC
-,TRBV6-5,TRBJ1-5,few,CASSPDGGANQPQHF,TGTGCCAGCAGTCCCGACGGAGGAGCCAATCAGCCCCAGCATTTT
-,TRBV27,TRBJ2-7,-,CASSFAAGSSYEQYF,TGTGCCAGCAGTTTTGCGGCAGGGTCGAGCTACGAGCAGTACTTC
-,TRBV7-2,TRBJ2-1,-,CASSNSGTLNEQFF,TGTGCCAGCAGCAACTCCGGGACTCTGAATGAGCAGTTCTTC
TRBD1,TRBV5-1,TRBJ2-7,few,CASSLAGQGDEQYF,TGCGCCAGCAGCTTGGCGGGACAGGGGGACGAGCAGTACTTC
-,TRBV9,TRBJ1-1,-,CASSVAPTGTAGAFF,TGTGCCAGCAGCGTAGCCCCCACAGGGACGGCTGGAGCTTTCTTT
-,TRBV27,TRBJ1-2,-,CASSLNGKSYGYTF,TGTGCCAGCAGTTTAAATGGCAAATCCTATGGCTACACCTTC
TRBD2,TRBV5-1,TRBJ2-5,-,CASSLLAGGQETQYF,TGCGCCAGCAGCTTACTAGCGGGGGGGCAAGAGACCCAGTACTTC
-,TRBV10-1,TRBJ2-3,-,CASSGVLRTDTQYF,TGCGCCAGCTCAGGGGTCCTTCGCACAGATACGCAGTATTTT
TRBD1,TRBV24-1,TRBJ2-3,once,CATSDRGTGGIESSTDTQYF,TGTGCCACCAGTGACCGGGGGACAGGGGGGATTGAGTCTAGCACAGATACGCAGTATTTT
-,TRBV6-5,TRBJ1-1,-,CASTRARNTEAFF,TGTGCCAGCACCCGAGCGAGGAACACTGAAGCTTTCTTT
-,TRBV7-2,TRBJ2-1,-,CASSLERGAGNEQFF,TGTGCCAGCAGCTTAGAACGGGGGGCAGGAAATGAGCAGTTCTTC
TRBD2,TRBV7-3,TRBJ2-3,-,CASSPGTSGGAQYF,TGTGCCAGCAGCCCTGGGACTAGCGGGGGGGCGCAGTATTTT
-,TRBV4-1,TRBJ2-1,-,CASSQEGSPYNEQFF,TGCGCCAGCAGCCAAGAAGGGAGTCCCTACAATGAGCAGTTCTTC
TRBD2,TRBV2,TRBJ2-5,-,CAWAGEETQYF,TGTGCCTGGGCGGGAGAAGAGACCCAGTACTTC
TRBD2,TRBV25-1,TRBJ2-1,-,CASSEHGGGAMSGNEQFF,TGTGCCAGCAGTGAACACGGCGGGGGGGCCATGAGTGGCAATGAGCAGTTCTTC
TRBD2,TRBV9,TRBJ2-3,-,CASSVGSGGATDTQYF,TGTGCCAGCAGCGTAGGAAGCGGGGGGGCCACAGATACGCAGTATTTT
TRBD2,TRBV7-2,TRBJ2-4,-,CASSYGGVQYF,TGTGCCAGCAGCTATGGGGGGGTTCAGTACTTC
TRBD1,TRBV20-1,TRBJ2-6,-,CSASQQGARGANVLTF,TGCAGTGCTAGTCAGCAGGGGGCTCGTGGGGCCAACGTCCTGACTTTC
-,TRBV2,TRBJ1-5,few,CASSEGADSQVGNQPQHF,TGTGCCAGCAGTGAAGGGGCCGACAGCCAGGTCGGCAATCAGCCCCAGCATTTT
-,TRBV10-3,TRBJ1-4,-,CAISGGVNEKLFF,TGTGCCATCAGTGGCGGGGTTAATGAAAAACTGTTTTTT
-,TRBV19,TRBJ2-7,-,CASSIAGQSFSEQYF,TGTGCCAGTAGTATTGCAGGGCAGTCCTTTAGCGAGCAGTACTTC
-,TRBV6-5,TRBJ1-2,once,CASTQIVSSNYGYTF,TGTGCCAGCACCCAGATCGTTTCGTCCAACTATGGCTACACCTTC
-,TRBV29-1,TRBJ1-2,-,CSVGLGGYDGYTF,TGCAGCGTTGGGCTCGGGGGATACGATGGCTACACCTTC
-,TRBV9,TRBJ1-4,-,CASSPSRTATNEKLFF,TGTGCCAGCAGCCCTAGCAGGACAGCAACTAATGAAAAACTGTTTTTT